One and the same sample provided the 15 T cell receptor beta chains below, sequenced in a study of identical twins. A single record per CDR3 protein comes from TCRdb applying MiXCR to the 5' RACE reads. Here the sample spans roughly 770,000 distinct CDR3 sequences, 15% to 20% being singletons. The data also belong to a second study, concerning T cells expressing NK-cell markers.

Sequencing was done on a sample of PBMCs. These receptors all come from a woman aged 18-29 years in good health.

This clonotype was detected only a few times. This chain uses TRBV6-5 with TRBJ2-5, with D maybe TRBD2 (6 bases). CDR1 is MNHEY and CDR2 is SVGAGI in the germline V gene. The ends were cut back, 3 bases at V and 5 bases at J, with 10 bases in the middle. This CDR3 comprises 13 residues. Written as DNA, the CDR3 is TGTGCCAGCAGTTATTTGCGGGGTGAGACCCAGTACTTC. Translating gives CASSYLRGETQYF.

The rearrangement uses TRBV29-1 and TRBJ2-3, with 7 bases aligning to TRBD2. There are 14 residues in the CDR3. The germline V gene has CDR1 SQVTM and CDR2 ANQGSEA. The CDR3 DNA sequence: TGCACCACAACGGGCGGGAGTAGTACAGATACGCAGTATTTT. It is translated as CTTTGGSSTDTQYF.

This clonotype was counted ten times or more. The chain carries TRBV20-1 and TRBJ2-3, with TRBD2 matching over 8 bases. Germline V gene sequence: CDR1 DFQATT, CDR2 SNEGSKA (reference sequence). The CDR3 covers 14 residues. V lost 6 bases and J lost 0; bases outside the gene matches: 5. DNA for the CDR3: TGCAGTGCGCTTAGCGGGGAAAGCACAGATACGCAGTATTTT. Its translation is CSALSGESTDTQYF.

The CDR3 is CASSPGRDSYNEQFF. Written as DNA, the CDR3 is TGTGCCAGCAGTCCGGGGAGGGACTCCTACAATGAGCAGTTCTTC. V is TRBV12-3 or TRBV12-4 and J is TRBJ2-1; 7 bases are shared with TRBD2. The CDR3 totals 15 residues. V lost 5 bases and J lost 0; bases outside the gene matches: 4.

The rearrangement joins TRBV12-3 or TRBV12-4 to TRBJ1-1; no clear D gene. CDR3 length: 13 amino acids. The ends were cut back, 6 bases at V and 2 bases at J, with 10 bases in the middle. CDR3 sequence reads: CASSPGINTEAFF. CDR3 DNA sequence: TGTGCCAGCAGCCCCGGGATTAACACTGAAGCTTTCTTT.

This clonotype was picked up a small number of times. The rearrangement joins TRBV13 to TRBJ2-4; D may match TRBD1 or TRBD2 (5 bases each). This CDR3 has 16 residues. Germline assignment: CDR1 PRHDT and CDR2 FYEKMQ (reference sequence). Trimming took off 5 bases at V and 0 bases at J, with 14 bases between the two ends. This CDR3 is CASSQVRGVAKNIQYF. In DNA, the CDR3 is TGTGCCAGCAGCCAAGTGCGAGGGGTAGCCAAAAACATTCAGTACTTC.

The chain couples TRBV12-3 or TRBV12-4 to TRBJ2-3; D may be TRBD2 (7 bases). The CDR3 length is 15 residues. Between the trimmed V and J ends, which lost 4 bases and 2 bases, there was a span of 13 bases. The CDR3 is CASSWAGANTDTQYF. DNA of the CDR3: TGTGCCAGCAGTTGGGCGGGGGCGAACACAGATACGCAGTATTTT.

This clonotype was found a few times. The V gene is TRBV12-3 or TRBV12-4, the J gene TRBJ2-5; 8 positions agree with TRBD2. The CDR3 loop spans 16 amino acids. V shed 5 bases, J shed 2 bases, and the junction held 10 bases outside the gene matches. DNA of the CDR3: TGTGCCAGCAGTCCTATGGCCGGGGGGGCTCAAGAGACCCAGTACTTC. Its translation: CASSPMAGGAQETQYF.

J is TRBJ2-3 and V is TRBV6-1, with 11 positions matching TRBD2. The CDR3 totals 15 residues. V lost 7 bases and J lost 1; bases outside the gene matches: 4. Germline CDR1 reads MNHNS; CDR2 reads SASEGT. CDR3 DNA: TGTGCCAGCACCGGGACTAGCGGACGCACAGATACGCAGTATTTT. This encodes CASTGTSGRTDTQYF.

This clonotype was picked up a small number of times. In DNA form, the CDR3 reads TGCAGTGTTCAGGCTCGAGTTTATCTAGGTGAGCAGTTCTTC. It translates to CSVQARVYLGEQFF. The chain links TRBV20-1 to TRBJ2-1; D ambiguous. CDR1 and CDR2 (germline): DFQATT, SNEGSKA (reference sequence). The CDR3 covers 14 residues. The germline V and J ends were trimmed by 7 bases and 9 bases, with 22 bases remaining between them.

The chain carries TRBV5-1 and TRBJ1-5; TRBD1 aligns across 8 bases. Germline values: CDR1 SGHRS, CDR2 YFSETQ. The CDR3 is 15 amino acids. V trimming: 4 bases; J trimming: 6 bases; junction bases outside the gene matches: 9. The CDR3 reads CASSNGTGGGQPQHF. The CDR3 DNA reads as TGCGCCAGCAGCAACGGAACAGGGGGGGGTCAGCCCCAGCATTTT.

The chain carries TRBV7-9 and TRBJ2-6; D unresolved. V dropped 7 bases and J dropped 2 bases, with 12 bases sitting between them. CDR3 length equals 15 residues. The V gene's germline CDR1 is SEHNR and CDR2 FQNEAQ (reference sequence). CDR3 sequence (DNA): TGTGCCAGCATCCGGTCTGGAGCTGGGGCCAACGTCCTGACTTTC. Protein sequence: CASIRSGAGANVLTF.

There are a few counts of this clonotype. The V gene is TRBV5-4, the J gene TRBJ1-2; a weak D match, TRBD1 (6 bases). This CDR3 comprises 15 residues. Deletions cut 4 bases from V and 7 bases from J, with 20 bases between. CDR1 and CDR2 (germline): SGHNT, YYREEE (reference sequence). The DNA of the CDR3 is TGTGCCAGCAGCAGATCCACAGTGGGGGCCGGTGGCTACACCTTC. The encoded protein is CASSRSTVGAGGYTF. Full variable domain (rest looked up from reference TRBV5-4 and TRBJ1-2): ETGVTQSPTHLIKTRGQQVTLRCSSQSGHNTVSWYQQALGQGPQFIFQYYREEENGRGNFPPRFSGLQFPNYSSELNVNALELDDSALYLCASSRSTVGAGGYTFGSGTRLTVV.

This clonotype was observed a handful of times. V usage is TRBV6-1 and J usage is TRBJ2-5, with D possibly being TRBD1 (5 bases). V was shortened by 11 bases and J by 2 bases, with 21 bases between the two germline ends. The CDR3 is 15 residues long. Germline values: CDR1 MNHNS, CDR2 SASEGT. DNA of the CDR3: TGTGCCTGCCAGCGCTTCAGGGTGGGGCAAGAGACCCAGTACTTC. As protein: CACQRFRVGQETQYF.

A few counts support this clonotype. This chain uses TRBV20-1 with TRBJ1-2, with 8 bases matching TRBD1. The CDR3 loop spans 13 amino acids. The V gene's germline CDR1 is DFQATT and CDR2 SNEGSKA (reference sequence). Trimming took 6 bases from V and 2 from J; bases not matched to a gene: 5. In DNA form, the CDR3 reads TGCAGTGCCGGACAGGGTCCCAACTATGGCTACACCTTC. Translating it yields CSAGQGPNYGYTF.